This entry lists 18 T cell receptor beta chains sequenced from one sample in a study of blood T cell repertoires in COVID-19. Assay used: immunoSEQ multiplex PCR; TCRdb lists only in-frame clones, some missing. Of under 95,000 clones listed, around 87% are singletons. The sample comprised peripheral blood. These receptors originate from a human donor with acute or convalescent COVID-19. The donor label of this sample is uncertain.

The chain employs TRBV9 and TRBJ2-2; 13 positions match TRBD2. Per germline, CDR1 SGDLS and CDR2 YYNGEE. This CDR3 spans 18 amino acids. J lost 4 bases, V lost 5 bases, and 11 bases had no gene match. CDR3 DNA sequence: TGTGCCAGCAGTCTTGCCGGACTAGCGGGGGCCTCCACCGGGGAGCTGTTTTTT. Translating gives CASSLAGLAGASTGELFF. Together with reference TRBV9 and TRBJ2-2, the CDR3 gives the full variable domain: DSGVTQTPKHLITATGQRVTLRCSPRSGDLSVYWYQQSLDQGLQFLIQYYNGEERAKGNILERFSAQQFPDLHSELNLSSLELGDSALYFCASSLAGLAGASTGELFFGEGSRLTVL.

The chain has TRBV25-1 and TRBJ1-2, with a possible D match to TRBD1 (5 bases). The length of the CDR3 is 15 residues. Trimming took 4 bases from V and 6 from J, leaving 18 bases between them. Per germline, CDR1 MGHDK and CDR2 SYGVNS. Here the CDR3 DNA reads TGTGCCAGCAGTGGCCTCAACAGGCAAGGGAATGGCTACACCTTC. Translating gives CASSGLNRQGNGYTF.

The chain carries TRBV7-9 and TRBJ1-1; perhaps TRBD1 as D (5 bases). The CDR3 sequence is 13 residues long. Looked up from germline, CDR1 is SEHNR and CDR2 is FQNEAQ (reference sequence). Trimming removed 3 bases from V and 6 bases from J, with 11 bases in between. The CDR3 DNA reads TGTGCCAGCAGCTTCATCGGGGGAGCTGAAGCTTTCTTT. Protein sequence: CASSFIGGAEAFF.

The V call is TRBV29-1, the J call TRBJ1-5, with unresolved D. V was clipped by 4 bases and J by 1 base, with 8 bases between them. Germline V gene sequence: CDR1 SQVTM, CDR2 ANQGSEA. The CDR3 is 13 amino acids. CDR3 sequence reads: CSVAAGSNQPQHF. CDR3 in DNA: TGCAGCGTTGCGGCGGGGAGCAATCAGCCCCAGCATTTT.

The chain carries TRBV30 and TRBJ1-3; the match to TRBD1 covers 7 bases. The trim removed 2 bases at V and 8 bases at J, leaving 6 bases unmatched. Germline CDR1 GTSNPN, CDR2 SVGIG (reference sequence). The CDR3 is made up of 13 amino acids. CDR3 nucleotide sequence: TGTGCCTGGAGTCCACAGGGGTGGGACACCATATATTTT. Amino acid sequence: CAWSPQGWDTIYF. Full variable domain (remainder filled in from reference TRBV30 and TRBJ1-3): SQTIHQWPATLVQPVGSPLSLECTVEGTSNPNLYWYRQAAGRGLQLLFYSVGIGQISSEVPQNLSASRPQDRQFILSSKKLLLSDSGFYLCAWSPQGWDTIYFGEGSWLTVV.

The chain links TRBV5-1 to TRBJ2-5; D unclear. Germline V gene lookup returns CDR1 SGHRS and CDR2 YFSETQ. The germline V and J ends were trimmed by 1 base and 2 bases, with 3 bases remaining between them. The CDR3 is 12 amino acids. The CDR3 loop reads CASSLPQETQYF. In DNA, the CDR3 is TGCGCCAGCAGCTTGCCACAAGAGACCCAGTACTTC.

The CDR3 region is CASSLAGDTGELFF. In DNA form, the CDR3 reads TGCGCCAGCAGCTTGGCGGGGGACACCGGGGAGCTGTTTTTT. The chain joins TRBV5-1 to TRBJ2-2; D possibly corresponds to TRBD2 (6 bases). Deletions cut 0 bases from V and 3 bases from J, with 6 bases between. The germline gives CDR1 SGHRS, CDR2 YFSETQ. The CDR3 has 14 amino acids.

The V and J genes are TRBV28 and TRBJ2-7; no clear D gene. V lost 3 bases, J lost 7 bases, and 10 bases lay in between. The CDR3 loop spans 12 amino acids. From germline, CDR1 is MDHEN and CDR2 SYDVKM. The CDR3 sequence is CASSFDTWEQYF. CDR3 sequence (DNA): TGTGCCAGCAGTTTTGACACATGGGAGCAGTACTTC.

This clone was picked up a small number of times. The CDR3 region has the DNA TGTGCAACGAAGGGGTTTCGTTCTGGAAACACCATATATTTT. Protein sequence: CATKGFRSGNTIYF. The chain couples TRBV6-5 to TRBJ1-3, with D possibly matching TRBD1 (5 bases). Looked up from germline, CDR1 is MNHEY and CDR2 is SVGAGI. The CDR3 sequence is 14 residues long.

The chain employs TRBV9 and TRBJ2-1, with D possibly matching TRBD1 (6 bases). Germline V lookup: CDR1 SGDLS, CDR2 YYNGEE. The V and J ends lost 2 bases and 4 bases respectively, with 16 bases between them. This CDR3 has 16 residues. CDR3 in DNA: TGTGCCAGCAGCGTTTTCGAGGGGGTATTGTACAATGAGCAGTTCTTC. This translates into CASSVFEGVLYNEQFF. Using reference TRBV9 and TRBJ2-1 for the parts outside the CDR3, the full variable domain is DSGVTQTPKHLITATGQRVTLRCSPRSGDLSVYWYQQSLDQGLQFLIQYYNGEERAKGNILERFSAQQFPDLHSELNLSSLELGDSALYFCASSVFEGVLYNEQFFGPGTRLTVL.

This clone was found once. The CDR3 region has the DNA TGTGCCAGTAGCCCGTCGGGGGGCGCAGGGTTGGAGACCCAGTACTTC. This codes for CASSPSGGAGLETQYF. This chain connects TRBV19 to TRBJ2-5, with a weak D call TRBD2 (7 bases). The CDR3 extends over 16 amino acids. Germline V gene lookup returns CDR1 LNHDA and CDR2 SQIVND (reference sequence). The V end lost 6 bases, the J end lost 5 bases, and 22 bases lay between the germline ends.

The chain carries TRBV18 and TRBJ2-3, with 9 bases aligning to TRBD2. J lost 6 bases, V lost 3 bases, and 13 bases had no gene match. There are 17 residues in the CDR3. Per the germline V gene, CDR1 is KGHSH and CDR2 is LQKENI. Here the CDR3 reads CASSPILAGAGDDTQYF. The CDR3 DNA reads TGTGCCAGCTCACCCATTTTAGCGGGGGCCGGTGACGATACGCAGTATTTT.

As DNA, the CDR3 is TGTGCCAGCAGCAAATTATCGGGACAGCCCGGAGATACGCAGTATTTT. It translates to CASSKLSGQPGDTQYF. The chain links TRBV21-1 to TRBJ2-3; the table's D gene call, TRBD1, was not cross checked with the DNA. TRBV21-1 represents a pseudogene. There are 16 residues in the CDR3.

Worth noting for this clone: Other nucleotide sequences in the sample specify the same CDR3. The J gene is TRBJ2-2, the V gene TRBV18; D gene unclear. This CDR3 is 15 amino acids long. CDR1 is KGHSH, CDR2 LQKENI, per germline. Trimming shortened V by 0 bases and J by 5 bases, and 10 bases separated the two germline ends. CDR3 DNA sequence: TGTGCCAGCTCACCACCCTCGGTTTGGACCGGGGAGCTGTTTTTT. It is translated as CASSPPSVWTGELFF.

The chain carries TRBV19 and TRBJ2-5; D might be TRBD2 (6 bases). With 5 bases removed from V and 5 bases from J, the gap between germline ends came to 9 bases. The CDR3 is 12 residues long. CDR1 LNHDA and CDR2 SQIVND come from the germline V gene (reference sequence). CDR3 coding DNA: TGTGCCAGTAGTCCGGGGGTTGAGACCCAGTACTTC. The encoded protein is CASSPGVETQYF.

This clone was observed a single time. This chain connects TRBV4-3 to TRBJ2-7; 9 nucleotides line up with TRBD1. With V trimmed by 2 bases and J by 3 bases, 5 bases remained unmatched. CDR1 and CDR2 from the germline V gene are LGHNA and YSLEER. This CDR3 is 15 amino acids long. This CDR3 reads CASSQTTGGHYEQYF. The CDR3 DNA follows: TGCGCCAGCAGCCAAACGACAGGGGGTCACTACGAGCAGTACTTC.

The chain couples TRBV28 to TRBJ1-1, with unresolved D. Germline V gives CDR1 MDHEN, CDR2 SYDVKM. Trimming took off 5 bases at V and 11 bases at J, with 15 bases between the two ends. The CDR3 is 12 residues long. The CDR3 loop reads CASSRNGLEAFF. In nucleotides, the CDR3 is TGTGCCAGCAGTCGGAATGGGTTGGAGGCTTTCTTT.

CDR3 in amino acids: CASSSDGHTGQYF. CDR3 sequence (DNA): TGTGCCAGCAGCTCCGACGGACATACCGGGCAGTACTTC. This chain joins TRBV7-2 and TRBJ2-7; a possible D gene is TRBD1 (5 bases). The CDR3 consists of 13 residues. V was shortened by 4 bases and J by 9 bases, with 16 bases between the two germline ends. Germline CDR1 SGHTA, CDR2 FQGNSA.